This is a list of T cell receptor beta chains from one sample in a study of T cell responses to AZD1222 COVID-19 vaccine. Method: immunoSEQ multiplex PCR; TCRdb's copy keeps in-frame clones and lacks some. This table holds over 130,000 clones, 94% found once. The sample in question was peripheral blood, obtained on day 0 of AZD1222 vaccination. The origin of the receptors is an adult in good health. The CDR3 runs from the conserved cysteine through the conserved F or W. The D gene is left open where the match is weak. Where a row states a size, it is once, few, many or the class of an expanded clone; other rows omit it.

TRBV4-1	-	TRBJ2-1	-	CASIEGSYNEQFF	TGCGCCAGCATAGAGGGCTCCTACAATGAGCAGTTCTTC
TRBV5-6	-	TRBJ2-5	-	CASSRAGAETQYF	TGTGCCAGCAGCCGTGCGGGGGCAGAGACCCAGTACTTC
TRBV3-1/TRBV3-2	-	TRBJ1-2	-	CASSQVKGDGGYTF	TGTGCCAGCAGCCAAGTGAAAGGGGACGGTGGCTACACCTTC
TRBV6-5	-	TRBJ1-2	-	CASSYQGSRGYTF	TGTGCCAGCAGTTACCAGGGTAGCCGGGGCTACACCTTC
TRBV4-2	-	TRBJ1-4	-	CASSPGGATNEKLFF	TGTGCCAGCAGCCCGGGGGGTGCAACTAATGAAAAACTGTTTTTT
TRBV6-5	-	TRBJ2-3	once	CASSWKDTQYF	TGTGCCAGCAGTTGGAAAGATACGCAGTATTTT
TRBV4-1	-	TRBJ1-2	many	CASRQALHYGYTF	TGCGCCAGCAGACAAGCCCTCCACTATGGCTACACCTTC
TRBV19	-	TRBJ1-5	-	CASSRSWTGYNQPQHF	TGTGCCAGTAGTAGATCTTGGACGGGGTACAATCAGCCCCAGCATTTT
TRBV4-3	-	TRBJ2-1	-	CASSHGFRERSWDYNEQFF	TGCGCCAGCAGCCATGGCTTTCGCGAGCGGAGTTGGGATTACAATGAGCAGTTCTTC
TRBV7-3	-	TRBJ2-3	-	CASSLTGGEWDTQYF	TGTGCCAGCAGCTTAACCGGCGGTGAGTGGGATACGCAGTATTTT
TRBV28	TRBD1	TRBJ1-1	-	CASSPRQGNTEAFF	TGTGCCAGCAGCCCGAGACAGGGGAACACTGAAGCTTTCTTT
TRBV7-9	-	TRBJ1-1	once	CASSKIQGVTPRAFF	TGTGCCAGCAGCAAGATACAGGGAGTCACTCCGAGAGCTTTCTTT
TRBV5-4	TRBD1	TRBJ1-2	-	CASSLADRGKSGYTF	TGTGCCAGCAGCTTGGCGGACAGGGGAAAGTCTGGCTACACCTTC
TRBV12-3/TRBV12-4	-	TRBJ1-1	-	CASSSPGVTEAFF	TGTGCCAGCAGTTCCCCTGGGGTCACTGAAGCTTTCTTT
TRBV19	-	TRBJ1-1	once	CASSIKEWTEAFF	TGTGCCAGTAGTATAAAGGAATGGACTGAAGCTTTCTTT
TRBV27	TRBD2	TRBJ2-1	-	CASTPISQGLAGGPRQFF	TGTGCCAGCACCCCCATTTCGCAGGGACTAGCGGGGGGGCCGAGGCAGTTCTTC
TRBV3-1/TRBV3-2	-	TRBJ1-3	-	CASSHRNRPGGNTIYF	TGTGCCAGCAGCCACCGGAACCGCCCTGGCGGAAACACCATATATTTT
TRBV2	-	TRBJ2-3	-	CASSEALEMGRTSTDTQYF	TGTGCCAGCAGTGAAGCGCTAGAGATGGGACGGACTAGCACAGATACGCAGTATTTT
TRBV9	-	TRBJ1-1	-	CASSVDRVEQGAFF	TGTGCCAGCAGCGTAGACAGGGTTGAGCAAGGAGCTTTCTTT
TRBV6-1	-	TRBJ1-6	-	CASREGGEGSPLHF	TGTGCCAGCAGAGAGGGGGGGGAGGGTTCACCCCTCCACTTT
TRBV28	-	TRBJ1-2	-	CASSLGGAGGYTF	TGTGCCAGCAGTTTAGGGGGCGCGGGAGGCTACACCTTC
TRBV7-6	-	TRBJ2-1	-	CASSLDYRVGYNEQFF	TGTGCCAGCAGCTTAGATTACAGGGTCGGCTACAATGAGCAGTTCTTC
TRBV30	TRBD1	TRBJ1-2	-	CAWDPGQIYGYTF	TGTGCCTGGGACCCGGGACAGATATATGGCTACACCTTC
TRBV5-1	TRBD1	TRBJ1-6	-	CASSFEGAAGNSPLHF	TGCGCCAGCAGCTTTGAGGGGGCGGCCGGCAATTCACCCCTCCACTTT
TRBV5-1	-	TRBJ1-1	-	CASSLGGTQYGPIDTEAFF	TGCGCCAGCAGCTTGGGGGGGACACAGTACGGTCCAATCGACACTGAAGCTTTCTTT
TRBV6-5	-	TRBJ2-1	-	CASRTGQYNEQFF	TGTGCCAGCAGGACTGGACAGTACAATGAGCAGTTCTTC
TRBV9	-	TRBJ1-2	-	CASSVSYGGETSGYTF	TGTGCCAGCAGCGTATCATATGGAGGGGAAACGTCGGGCTACACCTTC
TRBV19	-	TRBJ1-1	few	CASSSSPTSTEAFF	TGTGCCAGTAGTTCATCCCCCACCTCGACTGAAGCTTTCTTT
TRBV9	-	TRBJ2-3	-	CASSVGQRTDTQYF	TGTGCCAGCAGCGTAGGGCAGCGCACAGATACGCAGTATTTT
TRBV18	TRBD1	TRBJ2-2	-	CASSPLDRGLTGELFF	TGTGCCAGCTCACCCCTCGACAGGGGTCTAACCGGGGAGCTGTTTTTT
TRBV6-5	-	TRBJ1-2	-	CASSYLAGANYGYTF	TGTGCCAGCAGTTACCTGGCAGGGGCCAACTATGGCTACACCTTC
TRBV2	-	TRBJ2-5	-	CASNLPGQGPRGGLETQYF	TGTGCCAGCAACCTCCCGGGACAGGGACCGCGGGGGGGCCTAGAGACCCAGTACTTC
TRBV4-3	-	TRBJ2-3	once	CASSQDFATGWSTDTQYF	TGCGCCAGCAGCCAAGATTTCGCTACGGGGTGGAGCACAGATACGCAGTATTTT
TRBV4-1	-	TRBJ1-1	-	CASSHGRLLHEAFF	TGCGCCAGCAGCCACGGGAGGCTTTTACATGAAGCTTTCTTT
TRBV14	-	TRBJ1-2	-	CASSQGGHSRYTF	TGTGCCAGCAGCCAAGGGGGACACTCTCGGTACACCTTC
TRBV6-6	TRBD1	TRBJ1-1	-	CASSPHQGQGKRAYEAFF	TGTGCCAGCAGTCCCCACCAAGGACAGGGTAAGCGAGCGTATGAAGCTTTCTTT
TRBV7-8	TRBD1	TRBJ1-1	-	CASSPQGAVYTEAFF	TGTGCCAGCAGCCCCCAGGGGGCGGTCTATACTGAAGCTTTCTTT
TRBV29-1	-	TRBJ1-2	-	CSAEGPGLSRSWAGYTF	TGCAGCGCAGAGGGGCCAGGTCTTTCTCGGTCTTGGGCTGGCTACACCTTC
TRBV3-1/TRBV3-2	-	TRBJ1-3	-	CASSLSALSGNTIYF	TGTGCCAGCAGCCTAAGTGCCCTCTCTGGAAACACCATATATTTT
TRBV28	TRBD1	TRBJ1-1	-	CASSPRDRYTEAFF	TGTGCCAGCAGTCCACGGGACAGGTACACTGAAGCTTTCTTT
TRBV5-4	-	TRBJ2-6	once	CASTMGPTSRANVLTF	TGTGCCAGCACCATGGGGCCGACCTCTCGGGCCAACGTCCTGACTTTC
TRBV6-2/TRBV6-3	TRBD1	TRBJ1-5	-	CASSSTGGNQPQHF	TGTGCCAGCAGTTCGACAGGGGGCAATCAGCCCCAGCATTTT
TRBV30	-	TRBJ1-1	once	CAWSGMAANTEAFF	TGTGCCTGGAGTGGTATGGCCGCGAACACTGAAGCTTTCTTT
TRBV5-4	-	TRBJ2-3	-	CASSLGGRTDTQYF	TGTGCCAGCAGCTTGGGCGGTAGAACAGATACGCAGTATTTT
TRBV18	-	TRBJ1-1	-	CASSPLGTEAFF	TGTGCCAGCTCACCATTAGGCACTGAAGCTTTCTTT
TRBV4-1	-	TRBJ1-4	-	CASSQDIGWSHEKLFF	TGCGCCAGCAGCCAAGATATCGGGTGGTCACATGAAAAACTGTTTTTT
TRBV18	-	TRBJ1-1	-	CASSLSSGSGYTEAFF	TGTGCCAGCTCGCTAAGCTCAGGCTCCGGGTACACTGAAGCTTTCTTT
TRBV19	TRBD2	TRBJ2-1	-	CASSIGWVAGGKNNEQFF	TGTGCCAGTAGTATCGGGTGGGTAGCGGGAGGTAAGAACAATGAGCAGTTCTTC